A single sample gave rise to the 7 T cell receptor beta chains below, sequenced in a study of blood T cell repertoires in COVID-19. The assay was immunoSEQ multiplex PCR, and TCRdb's table has in-frame clones only and misses some. This sample has about 200,000 clones, with 89% found just once. Specimen: PBMCs or T cells enriched from blood (not recorded which). The origin of the receptors is a woman younger than 30 who had recovered from COVID-19.

The V and J genes are TRBV19 and TRBJ1-2; D is possibly TRBD1 (6 bases). Germline V gene data show CDR1 as LNHDA and CDR2 as SQIVND (reference sequence). The CDR3 runs 16 residues. V lost 3 bases to trimming and J lost 0 bases, with 14 bases between them. The CDR3 protein is CASSIPGQMTNYGYTF. CDR3 DNA: TGTGCCAGTAGTATCCCTGGACAGATGACTAACTATGGCTACACCTTC.

The chain employs TRBV7-2 and TRBJ2-5, with a tentative D call TRBD2 (5 bases). V was pared by 3 bases and J by 5 bases, with 7 bases between. The CDR3 runs to 12 residues. The germline CDR1 and CDR2 sequences are SGHTA and FQGNSA. As DNA, the CDR3 is TGTGCCAGCAGCTTCGGCGGGGAGACCCAGTACTTC. It is translated as CASSFGGETQYF.

This clone was picked up many times. The V call is TRBV7-9, the J call TRBJ1-2, with TRBD1 matching 7 bases. CDR1 and CDR2 (germline): SEHNR, FQNEAQ (reference sequence). There are 13 residues in the CDR3. The V and J ends lost 5 bases and 7 bases, in that order; junction bases with no gene match: 7. CDR3 sequence: CASSPNRGGGYTF. In nucleotides, the CDR3 is TGTGCCAGCAGCCCCAACAGGGGCGGTGGCTACACCTTC.

This clone came up once. The chain links TRBV10-3 to TRBJ1-1; 12 nucleotides line up with TRBD1. Trimming at V came to 6 bases and at J to 1 base, leaving 6 bases not matched to a gene. CDR3 length: 16 residues. Germline V lookup: CDR1 ENHRY, CDR2 SYGVKD. The CDR3 is CAIRRDRGLGNTEAFF. CDR3 coding DNA: TGTGCCATCAGACGGGACAGGGGGCTGGGGAACACTGAAGCTTTCTTT.

The chain recombines TRBV4-2 with TRBJ2-2; no definite D call. Germline lookup yields CDR1 LGHNA and CDR2 YNFKEQ. This CDR3 contains 15 residues. Trimming took 4 bases from V and 3 from J, leaving 12 bases between them. The CDR3 DNA reads as TGTGCCAGCAGCCCCCCCTTTTTTGACACCGGGGAGCTGTTTTTT. As protein: CASSPPFFDTGELFF.

The rearrangement joins TRBV9 to TRBJ1-3; D remains ambiguous. Trimming pared 3 bases from V and 8 bases from J, leaving 15 bases between. The CDR3 loop spans 14 amino acids. CDR1 SGDLS and CDR2 YYNGEE come from the germline V gene. The CDR3, as DNA: TGTGCCAGCAGCGAGGGCGGCGGGGTGGACACCATATATTTT. This translates into CASSEGGGVDTIYF.

V and J are TRBV24-1 and TRBJ1-5; D remains unclear. Between the trimmed V and J ends, which lost 5 bases and 7 bases, there was a span of 11 bases. Germline V gene data show CDR1 as KGHDR and CDR2 as SFDVKD. There are 13 residues in the CDR3. CDR3 bases: TGTGCCACCAGTGCGGATGGGGAGCAGCCCCAGCATTTT. This encodes CATSADGEQPQHF.